This TCR beta chain is from a study of graft-versus-host responses after intestinal transplantation. CD4 and CD8 responders that proliferated in the reaction were FACS-sorted. TCRdb's copy holds only in-frame clones and misses some; the assay was immunoSEQ multiplex PCR. The data show under 25,000 clones, with roughly 40% seen just once and roughly 2% held by the top ten. In this sample, this clone turned up a few times. Trimming at V came to 5 bases and at J to 3 bases, leaving 5 bases not matched to a gene. From germline, CDR1 is MNHEY and CDR2 SVGAGI. This CDR3 region has 15 residues. The chain is built from TRBV6-5 and TRBJ2-7, with 12 bases fitting TRBD2. The source is a human patient who was an organ donor for intestinal transplantation. The sample here was alloreactive CD4+ T cells from a mixed lymphocyte reaction culture, taken before transplantation. The sample's subset: CFSE-low proliferating T cells sorted from roughly six-day pre-transplant mixed lymphocyte reaction (GvH or HvG direction). This CDR3 reads CASSLLAGGGYEQYF. CDR3 sequence (DNA): TGTGCCAGCAGTCTACTAGCGGGAGGAGGCTACGAGCAGTACTTC.